This is a list of T cell receptor beta chains from one sample in a study of blood T cell repertoires in COVID-19. Sequencing used immunoSEQ multiplex PCR; TCRdb keeps in-frame clones, though not all of them. This sample has about 40,000 clones, with approximately 80% found just once. What was sequenced was peripheral blood. These receptor sequences come from a human donor with acute or convalescent COVID-19. The donor label of this sample is uncertain. CDR3s include the opening cysteine and the closing phenylalanine or tryptophan. The order of the fields is V gene, J gene, CDR3 protein.

TRBV30	TRBJ2-3	CAWTSGGSSTDTQYF
TRBV4-3	TRBJ1-1	CASSRQQGTEAFF
TRBV5-1	TRBJ2-5	CASSLEPSGGLETQYF
TRBV28	TRBJ2-7	CASSFGAVEAYEQYF
TRBV6-5	TRBJ1-1	CASRSATGDGTEAFF
TRBV7-9	TRBJ2-6	CASSLPGGDFSGANVLTF
TRBV5-1	TRBJ2-3	CASSLAGTDTQYF
TRBV9	TRBJ2-2	CASSVVQGSGGELFF
TRBV15	TRBJ2-3	CATSRGTRAVVPDTQYF
TRBV7-3	TRBJ2-1	CASSLDPPGEQFF
TRBV15	TRBJ1-5	CATSRDRGSYSNQPQHF
TRBV6-4	TRBJ1-2	CASSDGTVGYGYTF
TRBV7-2	TRBJ1-5	CASSLLSSGTGNNQPQHF
TRBV10-3	TRBJ2-3	CAISKTSGNTDTQYF
TRBV19	TRBJ1-3	CASTKGTAGNTIYF
TRBV5-1	TRBJ1-1	CATSTGWDTEAFF
TRBV6-5	TRBJ2-7	CASSSGQGRGYEQYF
TRBV10-1	TRBJ2-2	CASSGQDLGAGELFF
TRBV6-5	TRBJ1-5	CASRYDSYQPQHF
TRBV7-3	TRBJ1-2	CASSPTGLPHNYGYTF
TRBV3-1/TRBV3-2	TRBJ2-5	CASSQGARGTQYF
TRBV7-2	TRBJ2-1	CASSLKEVLPYNEQFF
TRBV19	TRBJ2-6	CASSTEIRGSGANVLTF